One sample yielded the 3 T cell receptor beta chains listed below, sequenced in a study of Graves' ophthalmopathy and Graves' hyperthyroidism. Amplified TCR beta CDR3 regions were obtained using RNA transcripts as template. HTBI-primed RT-PCR formed the first round, and a multiplex PCR formed the second. Via MiXCR, TCRdb re-called the multiplex PCR reads, giving one row per CDR3 protein. Of about 180,000 distinct CDR3 sequences listed, approximately 38% are singletons. Sequenced input: peripheral blood. All receptors come from a woman in her thirties or forties with Graves' ophthalmopathy.

This clonotype was recorded at least ten times. The gene calls are TRBV5-8 and TRBJ1-1, with D maybe TRBD1 (5 bases). This CDR3 is 14 amino acids long. The V and J ends lost 1 base and 3 bases respectively, with 10 bases between them. Per the germline V gene, CDR1 is SGHTS and CDR2 is YDEGEE. This CDR3 is CASSLRGGDTEAFF. CDR3 coding DNA: TGTGCCAGCAGCTTGCGGGGGGGGGACACTGAAGCTTTCTTT. The whole variable domain, filled in from reference TRBV5-8 and TRBJ1-1, reads EAGVTQSPTHLIKTRGQQATLRCSPISGHTSVYWYQQALGLGLQFLLWYDEGEERNRGNFPPRFSGRQFPNYSSELNVNALELEDSALYLCASSLRGGDTEAFFGQGTRLTVV.

This clonotype appeared many times. This rearrangement joins TRBV9 to TRBJ2-2; 12 nucleotides align to TRBD1. The V and J ends lost 4 bases and 6 bases, in that order; junction bases with no gene match: 7. This CDR3 is built from 16 residues. Germline assignment: CDR1 SGDLS and CDR2 YYNGEE. CDR3 protein: CASSPGGQGASGELFF. As DNA, the CDR3 is TGTGCCAGCAGCCCGGGGGGACAGGGGGCGTCCGGGGAGCTGTTTTTT.

This clonotype appeared once. This chain connects TRBV10-1 to TRBJ2-7, with a weak D call TRBD2 (7 bases). V lost 6 bases and J 7 bases, leaving 19 bases between the germline ends. Germline V lookup: CDR1 WNHNN, CDR2 SYGVQD (reference sequence). This CDR3 comprises 14 residues. The CDR3: CASSRAAGAREQYF. DNA for the CDR3: TGCGCCAGCAGCAGAGCGGCGGGGGCGCGGGAGCAGTACTTC.